The 26 T cell receptor beta chains below were found in one sample sequenced in a study of T cell changes during pregnancy in multiple sclerosis. Repertoires were generated with immunoSEQ multiplex PCR, while TCRdb's copy carries only in-frame clones and drops some. This sample has 55,000 to 70,000 clones, with 93% found just once. The sample was CD4+ T cells from peripheral blood mononuclear cells, taken before pregnancy. All receptors derive from a female donor with multiple sclerosis, enrolled in a pregnancy study.

V usage is TRBV18 and J usage is TRBJ2-1, with TRBD1 as a possible D gene (5 bases). The CDR3 consists of 14 residues. V gave up 4 bases and J gave up 9 bases, with 16 bases separating them. Germline CDR1 KGHSH, CDR2 LQKENI. As DNA, the CDR3 is TGTGCCAGCTCACTGGCTATCAGTCAGGGTGAGCAGTTCTTC. Its protein product is CASSLAISQGEQFF.

This chain connects TRBV28 to TRBJ1-5; D is uncertain. The length of the CDR3 is 17 residues. Germline CDR1 is MDHEN and CDR2 is SYDVKM. Between the trimmed V and J ends, which lost 3 bases and 1 base, there was a span of 16 bases. This chain's CDR3 is CASSFGPGRRSNQPQHF. The CDR3 DNA reads TGTGCCAGCAGTTTCGGTCCGGGCAGGAGGAGCAATCAGCCCCAGCATTTT.

The V gene is TRBV5-1, the J gene TRBJ2-2; perhaps TRBD2 as D (6 bases). This CDR3 comprises 15 residues. The V end lost 0 bases, the J end lost 5 bases, and 11 bases lay between the germline ends. Germline V lookup: CDR1 SGHRS, CDR2 YFSETQ. The CDR3 region is CASSLAAGRTGELFF. CDR3 coding DNA: TGCGCCAGCAGCTTGGCAGCGGGTAGGACCGGGGAGCTGTTTTTT.

The chain combines TRBV7-2 with TRBJ2-2, with 11 bases matching TRBD1. Germline V gene lookup returns CDR1 SGHTA and CDR2 FQGNSA. With V trimmed by 4 bases and J by 6 bases, 13 bases remained unmatched. The CDR3 consists of 18 residues. In DNA, the CDR3 is TGTGCCAGCAGCTCCGACGCACCGGGACAGGGGGGGGCCGGGGAGCTGTTTTTT. Translation: CASSSDAPGQGGAGELFF.

V gene TRBV25-1 combines with J gene TRBJ2-1; perhaps TRBD2 as D (5 bases). V lost 1 base and J 4 bases, leaving 17 bases between the germline ends. The germline gives CDR1 MGHDK, CDR2 SYGVNS. The CDR3 sequence is 17 residues long. Written as DNA, the CDR3 is TGTGCCAGCAGTGAATCGAAACCGGGATGGGCATACAATGAGCAGTTCTTC. The encoded protein is CASSESKPGWAYNEQFF.

CDR3 protein: CASTPRTDLAKNIQYF. CDR3 in DNA: TGTGCCAGCACCCCCAGGACAGATCTAGCCAAAAACATTCAGTACTTC. The rearrangement links TRBV2 to TRBJ2-4; possible D gene TRBD1, 6 bases. CDR1 and CDR2 (germline): SNHLY, FYNNEI. The length of the CDR3 is 16 residues. The V end lost 7 bases, the J end lost 0 bases, and 16 bases lay between the germline ends.

This chain links TRBV7-9 with TRBJ1-6; TRBD1 agrees at 7 bases. Looked up from germline, CDR1 is SEHNR and CDR2 is FQNEAQ (reference sequence). The CDR3 sequence is 14 residues long. V gave up 3 bases and J gave up 10 bases; unmatched junction bases: 6. CDR3 nucleotide sequence: TGTGCCAGCAGCTTGAATACAGGGGAATCACCCCTCCACTTT. It yields the protein CASSLNTGESPLHF.

The chain is built from TRBV11-3 and TRBJ2-1; D may be TRBD2 (6 bases). The CDR3 has 16 amino acids. Germline V gives CDR1 SGHNT, CDR2 YENEEA. Deletions cut 5 bases from V and 4 bases from J, with 18 bases between. CDR3 sequence: CASSGPRSGWYNEQFF. CDR3 bases: TGTGCCAGCAGCGGACCGCGAAGCGGGTGGTACAATGAGCAGTTCTTC.

Only one count was recorded for this clone. The chain uses TRBV4-1 and TRBJ2-2; 9 bases match TRBD1. The ends lost 2 bases at V and 1 base at J; junction bases unmatched: 2. From germline, CDR1 is MGHRA and CDR2 YSYEKL. This CDR3 spans 16 amino acids. This CDR3 reads CASSQTGQGNTGELFF. The CDR3 nucleotides read TGCGCCAGCAGCCAAACGGGACAGGGGAACACCGGGGAGCTGTTTTTT.

The genes are TRBV6-5 and TRBJ2-7; 8 bases are a match to TRBD2. The length of the CDR3 is 13 residues. Germline values: CDR1 MNHEY, CDR2 SVGAGI. V was pared by 10 bases and J by 6 bases, with 11 bases of the junction left unmatched. CDR3: CATRGTRYGEQYF. CDR3 bases: TGTGCCACCAGAGGGACTAGATACGGCGAGCAGTACTTC.

This chain links TRBV28 with TRBJ1-1; TRBD1 aligns across 8 bases. The CDR3 is 15 residues long. Trimming at V came to 7 bases and at J to 1 base, leaving 8 bases not matched to a gene. The germline CDR1 and CDR2 sequences are MDHEN and SYDVKM. The CDR3 region has the DNA TGTGCCAGCAAACCTGGGGACAGGTCGAACACTGAAGCTTTCTTT. Translated: CASKPGDRSNTEAFF.

The chain carries TRBV28 and TRBJ1-4, with 7 nucleotides matching TRBD1. Germline trimming cut 7 bases from V and 10 bases from J; bases unmatched to any gene: 15. The CDR3 loop spans 15 amino acids. CDR1 and CDR2 (germline): MDHEN, SYDVKM. In DNA, the CDR3 is TGTGCCAGCACTCAAGACAGGGTCAGAATGGTAAAACTGTTTTTT. Amino acids: CASTQDRVRMVKLFF.

The chain uses TRBV4-1 and TRBJ1-5; D ambiguous. This CDR3 region has 17 residues. The ends were cut back, 0 bases at V and 2 bases at J, with 14 bases in the middle. CDR1 MGHRA and CDR2 YSYEKL come from the germline V gene. This CDR3 is CASSQEPGRLGNQPQHF. The CDR3 nucleotides read TGCGCCAGCAGCCAAGAGCCCGGCAGGCTGGGCAATCAGCCCCAGCATTTT.

The CDR3 region has the DNA TGTGCCAGCTCACCAGGGGAGGGTGAAAAACTGTTTTTT. As protein: CASSPGEGEKLFF. The chain uses TRBV18 and TRBJ1-4; D is unresolved. This CDR3 comprises 13 residues. Germline CDR1 is KGHSH and CDR2 is LQKENI. Trimming took off 2 bases at V and 7 bases at J, with 8 bases between the two ends.

CDR3 in DNA: TGTGCCAGCAGCCCGTATGTGGGACAGGGGATGAACAATGAGCAGTTCTTC. It translates to CASSPYVGQGMNNEQFF. V and J are TRBV13 and TRBJ2-1, with 10 bases that match TRBD1. J gave up 5 bases and V 5 bases, and 12 bases lay outside the gene matches. The germline CDR1 and CDR2 sequences are PRHDT and FYEKMQ (reference sequence). The length of the CDR3 is 17 residues.

V gene TRBV28 combines with J gene TRBJ1-4, with D perhaps matching TRBD1 (5 bases). The CDR3 has 19 amino acids. Between the trimmed V and J ends, which lost 3 bases and 0 bases, there was a span of 20 bases. Germline CDR1 and CDR2: MDHEN and SYDVKM. The CDR3 sequence is CASSFGRAYRGATNEKLFF. As DNA, the CDR3 is TGTGCCAGCAGTTTCGGCAGGGCTTATAGGGGTGCAACTAATGAAAAACTGTTTTTT. The full variable domain, rest sourced from reference TRBV28 and TRBJ1-4, is DVKVTQSSRYLVKRTGEKVFLECVQDMDHENMFWYRQDPGLGLRLIYFSYDVKMKEKGDIPEGYSVSREKKERFSLILESASTNQTSMYLCASSFGRAYRGATNEKLFFGSGTQLSVL.

This clone was observed once. The chain couples TRBV2 to TRBJ1-1, with D perhaps TRBD1 (6 bases). Germline V gene data show CDR1 as SNHLY and CDR2 as FYNNEI. The CDR3 runs 15 residues. Trimming removed 4 bases at V and 1 base at J, with 13 bases between. In nucleotides, the CDR3 is TGTGCCAGCAGTGGAAGGGGGGGGACGAACACTGAAGCTTTCTTT. As protein: CASSGRGGTNTEAFF.

V gene TRBV9 combines with J gene TRBJ2-2, with TRBD1 identical over 11 bases. The V segment lost 4 bases and the J segment 4 bases; nucleotides outside the gene matches: 6. This CDR3 is built from 16 residues. Germline assignment: CDR1 SGDLS and CDR2 YYNGEE. CDR3 coding DNA: TGTGCCAGCAGCCCAATGGGACAGGGGGGCACCGGGGAGCTGTTTTTT. Its protein product is CASSPMGQGGTGELFF.

The chain is built from TRBV19 and TRBJ2-7; 8 bases agree with TRBD1. CDR1 and CDR2 (germline): LNHDA, SQIVND (reference sequence). With 7 bases clipped from V and 2 bases from J, the junction kept 10 bases outside the gene matches. This CDR3 spans 15 amino acids. This CDR3 reads CASTNRAGGPYEQYF. The CDR3 DNA is TGTGCCAGTACGAATAGGGCAGGGGGCCCCTACGAGCAGTACTTC.

Written as DNA, the CDR3 is TGTGCCAGCAGCTTGACAGCTGTCGGCTATGGCTACACCTTC. It yields the protein CASSLTAVGYGYTF. The genes are TRBV5-8 and TRBJ1-2, with no clear D. The CDR3 extends over 14 amino acids. V was trimmed by 1 base and J by 4 bases, leaving 11 bases between them. Per the germline V gene, CDR1 is SGHTS and CDR2 is YDEGEE.

The gene calls are TRBV5-4 and TRBJ2-1, with TRBD1 matching 7 bases. The CDR3 covers 14 residues. In germline, CDR1 is SGHNT, CDR2 YYREEE (reference sequence). The V gene end was trimmed by 4 bases and the J gene end by 5 bases; junction bases not matched to a gene: 6. CDR3 coding DNA: TGTGCCAGCAGCCGGAGGACAGGACACAATGAGCAGTTCTTC. Protein: CASSRRTGHNEQFF.

The chain combines TRBV21-1 with TRBJ1-2. TRBV21-1 corresponds to a pseudogene. The CDR3 runs 13 residues. The CDR3 spells CASSRGGSYGYTF. CDR3 DNA: TGTGCCAGCAGCCGGGGAGGCAGCTATGGCTACACCTTC.

The chain is built from TRBV18 and TRBJ2-7; no reliable D call. The germline V gene has CDR1 KGHSH and CDR2 LQKENI. Trimming removed 1 base from V and 1 base from J, with 5 bases in between. The CDR3 contains 13 residues. In nucleotides, the CDR3 is TGTGCCAGCTCACCACTCGGTTCCTACGAGCAGTACTTC. Encoded protein: CASSPLGSYEQYF.

J is TRBJ1-1 and V is TRBV9, with TRBD1 as a possible D gene (5 bases). Deletions cut 3 bases from V and 6 bases from J, with 15 bases between. The CDR3 sequence is 14 residues long. Germline lookup yields CDR1 SGDLS and CDR2 YYNGEE. DNA of the CDR3: TGTGCCAGCAGCGCGACCGGACACTCTTCTGAAGCTTTCTTT. As protein: CASSATGHSSEAFF. Drawing the rest from reference TRBV9 and TRBJ1-1, the complete variable domain is DSGVTQTPKHLITATGQRVTLRCSPRSGDLSVYWYQQSLDQGLQFLIQYYNGEERAKGNILERFSAQQFPDLHSELNLSSLELGDSALYFCASSATGHSSEAFFGQGTRLTVV.

CDR3 sequence (DNA): TGTGCCTGGAATCCCCACCAGGGGGACACTGAAGCTTTCTTT. Translation gives CAWNPHQGDTEAFF. The chain links TRBV30 to TRBJ1-1; 7 nucleotides agree with TRBD1. Germline CDR1 is GTSNPN and CDR2 is SVGIG (reference sequence). The V segment lost 4 bases and the J segment 3 bases; nucleotides outside the gene matches: 8. This CDR3 has 14 amino acids.

The J gene is TRBJ2-7, the V gene TRBV9; 7 positions agree with TRBD2. V lost 0 bases to trimming and J lost 5 bases; unmatched junction nucleotides: 8. Germline CDR1 and CDR2: SGDLS and YYNGEE. The CDR3 is 15 amino acids. As DNA, the CDR3 is TGTGCCAGCAGCGTAGACGCAGGGAGGGTTAACGAGCAGTACTTC. It encodes CASSVDAGRVNEQYF.